One and the same sample provided the 18 T cell receptor beta chains below, sequenced in a study of blood T cell repertoires in COVID-19. Method: immunoSEQ multiplex PCR; TCRdb's copy keeps in-frame clones and lacks some. The table lists approximately 66,000 clones, roughly 70% of them singletons. The material sequenced was peripheral blood. The source is a man in his 60s with acute or convalescent COVID-19.

This clone was seen at least ten times. The J gene is TRBJ1-3, the V gene TRBV5-1, with D possibly TRBD1 on 6 matching bases. Trimming removed 0 bases at V and 0 bases at J, with 10 bases between. Looked up from germline, CDR1 is SGHRS and CDR2 is YFSETQ. The CDR3 sequence is 16 residues long. The CDR3 region has the DNA TGCGCCAGCAGCTTGGCTGGGGGCATCTCTGGAAACACCATATATTTT. It is translated as CASSLAGGISGNTIYF.

This clone showed up just a few times. The rearrangement uses TRBV2 and TRBJ2-3, with 10 bases matching TRBD2. The J segment lost 0 bases and the V segment lost 5 bases, leaving 2 bases of the junction unmatched. From germline, CDR1 is SNHLY and CDR2 FYNNEI. CDR3 length: 15 amino acids. The CDR3 DNA is TGTGCCAGCAGTTTAGCGGGGGGAAGCACAGATACGCAGTATTTT. Translating gives CASSLAGGSTDTQYF.

This clone was seen a few times. The rearrangement uses TRBV5-1 and TRBJ2-7; 13 bases fit TRBD2. The germline gives CDR1 SGHRS, CDR2 YFSETQ. CDR3 length: 17 amino acids. The junction had 10 bases not matched to a gene; V was cut back by 7 bases and J by 0 bases. The CDR3 nucleotides read TGCGCCAGCCTCGGACTAGCGGGAGATGGAGGCTCCTACGAGCAGTACTTC. It translates to CASLGLAGDGGSYEQYF.

The V and J genes are TRBV5-6 and TRBJ1-5; 7 bases align to TRBD1. The CDR3 consists of 15 residues. The trim removed 4 bases at V and 4 bases at J, leaving 8 bases unmatched. The V gene's germline CDR1 is SGHDT and CDR2 YYEEEE. The CDR3 region has the DNA TGTGCCAGCAGCGTAGCCGACAGGGCTAATCAGCCCCAGCATTTT. Protein sequence: CASSVADRANQPQHF.

The rearrangement uses TRBV5-4 and TRBJ2-1, with 12 bases identical to TRBD2. The CDR3 runs 14 residues. Germline V CDR1 and CDR2: SGHNT, YYREEE (reference sequence). V shed 0 bases and J 10 bases; nucleotides not matched to a gene: 2. In nucleotides, the CDR3 is TGTGCCAGCAGCTTGGAACTAGCGGGGGGAGAGCAGTTCTTC. Protein sequence: CASSLELAGGEQFF.

The V gene is TRBV18, the J gene TRBJ2-2, with D uncertain. CDR3 length: 13 amino acids. Germline V gene data show CDR1 as KGHSH and CDR2 as LQKENI. Trimming took off 5 bases at V and 2 bases at J, with 6 bases between the two ends. Here the CDR3 reads CASSGINTGELFF. As DNA, the CDR3 is TGTGCCAGCTCAGGCATAAACACCGGGGAGCTGTTTTTT.

A remark on this clone: This specimen includes other DNA sequences encoding the same CDR3. This chain joins TRBV5-1 and TRBJ1-2, with unresolved D. The germline gives CDR1 SGHRS, CDR2 YFSETQ. V lost 0 bases and J 6 bases, leaving 6 bases between the germline ends. This CDR3 region has 12 residues. CDR3 amino acids: CASSLAGDGYTF. CDR3 coding DNA: TGCGCCAGCAGCTTGGCCGGTGATGGCTACACCTTC.

CDR3 in amino acids: CASSPDRDIIDQPQHF. The CDR3 bases are TGTGCCAGCAGTCCTGACCGGGATATAATCGATCAGCCCCAGCATTTT. The chain uses TRBV28 and TRBJ1-5; no definite D call. Germline assignment: CDR1 MDHEN and CDR2 SYDVKM. This CDR3 has 16 residues. Trimming took 5 bases from V and 5 from J, leaving 19 bases between them.

This clone was observed a handful of times. This rearrangement joins TRBV27 to TRBJ2-5; 8 bases match TRBD2. CDR3 length: 16 residues. Germline loops: CDR1 MNHEY, CDR2 SMNVEV (reference sequence). Trimming at V came to 4 bases and at J to 2 bases, leaving 9 bases not matched to a gene. The CDR3 loop is CASSSPSTSAQETQYF. The CDR3 region has the DNA TGTGCCAGCAGTTCCCCATCGACTAGCGCACAAGAGACCCAGTACTTC.

The rearrangement uses TRBV9 and TRBJ2-3; 7 bases match TRBD2. This CDR3 has 14 amino acids. The germline gives CDR1 SGDLS, CDR2 YYNGEE. Unmatched junction bases numbered 0, after V lost 1 base and J lost 1 base. CDR3 coding DNA: TGTGCCAGCAGCGTACTAGCGGGCACAGATACGCAGTATTTT. This translates into CASSVLAGTDTQYF.

This clone was recorded only once. The chain couples TRBV28 to TRBJ1-1, with D perhaps matching TRBD1 (6 bases). Germline CDR1 reads MDHEN; CDR2 reads SYDVKM. There are 15 residues in the CDR3. V was trimmed by 4 bases and J by 2 bases, leaving 14 bases between them. The CDR3 DNA sequence: TGTGCCAGCAGTTCCCCGACAGGCCCAAACACTGAAGCTTTCTTT. This translates into CASSSPTGPNTEAFF.

The chain is built from TRBV30 and TRBJ2-5, with D perhaps TRBD1 (6 bases). CDR1 and CDR2 (germline): GTSNPN, SVGIG (reference sequence). The CDR3 totals 12 residues. Trimming cost V 2 bases and J 4 bases, with 8 bases left between them. CDR3 bases: TGTGCCTGGAGTACAGGGCGAGAGACCCAGTACTTC. Residues: CAWSTGRETQYF.

The chain couples TRBV3-1 (or the pseudogene TRBV3-2) to TRBJ2-2; 8 bases fit TRBD2. Germline values: CDR1 LGHDT, CDR2 YNNKEL (reference sequence). The CDR3 covers 14 residues. Trimming cost V 11 bases and J 6 bases; bases outside gene matches: 11. The CDR3 loop reads CAVRTSSQAGELFF. The DNA for the CDR3 is TGTGCCGTACGGACTAGCTCCCAGGCCGGGGAGCTGTTTTTT.

The V gene is TRBV30, the J gene TRBJ2-1; D may be TRBD2 (5 bases). The V end was cut by 5 bases, the J end by 7 bases, with 15 bases between. Germline lookup yields CDR1 GTSNPN and CDR2 SVGIG (reference sequence). This CDR3 region has 13 residues. The CDR3 loop is CAWVRGGFNEQFF. CDR3 DNA: TGTGCCTGGGTCAGAGGCGGGTTTAATGAGCAGTTCTTC. Drawing the rest from reference TRBV30 and TRBJ2-1, the complete variable domain is SQTIHQWPATLVQPVGSPLSLECTVEGTSNPNLYWYRQAAGRGLQLLFYSVGIGQISSEVPQNLSASRPQDRQFILSSKKLLLSDSGFYLCAWVRGGFNEQFFGPGTRLTVL.

The chain uses TRBV5-1 and TRBJ1-1; a possible D gene is TRBD1 (6 bases). Germline assignment: CDR1 SGHRS and CDR2 YFSETQ. V was cut by 4 bases and J by 0 bases, with 10 bases left in between. The CDR3 contains 14 residues. CDR3 sequence (DNA): TGCGCCAGCAGCACCGGACAGCTGAACACTGAAGCTTTCTTT. Amino acids: CASSTGQLNTEAFF.

This chain links TRBV2 with TRBJ2-1, with D maybe TRBD2 (6 bases). Germline lookup yields CDR1 SNHLY and CDR2 FYNNEI. The ends were cut back, 5 bases at V and 9 bases at J, with 8 bases in the middle. The CDR3 extends over 11 amino acids. The CDR3 protein is CASSSGVEQFF. CDR3 sequence (DNA): TGTGCCAGCAGTTCGGGGGTTGAGCAGTTCTTC.

This chain joins TRBV7-3 and TRBJ1-5; TRBD1 is a possible D gene (6 bases). The CDR3 consists of 13 residues. The V end was cut by 1 base, the J end by 7 bases, with 8 bases between. Germline lookup yields CDR1 SGHTA and CDR2 FQGTGA. CDR3 loop: CASSLSGGQPQHF. CDR3 DNA sequence: TGTGCCAGCAGCTTAAGCGGGGGCCAGCCCCAGCATTTT.

The chain carries TRBV4-2 and TRBJ2-5; no firm D call. Germline V gene sequence: CDR1 LGHNA, CDR2 YNFKEQ. The length of the CDR3 is 15 residues. With 4 bases removed from V and 6 bases from J, the gap between germline ends came to 18 bases. CDR3 protein: CASSLHSVAAQTQYF. The CDR3 nucleotides are TGTGCCAGCAGCCTCCACTCCGTCGCGGCGCAGACCCAGTACTTC.